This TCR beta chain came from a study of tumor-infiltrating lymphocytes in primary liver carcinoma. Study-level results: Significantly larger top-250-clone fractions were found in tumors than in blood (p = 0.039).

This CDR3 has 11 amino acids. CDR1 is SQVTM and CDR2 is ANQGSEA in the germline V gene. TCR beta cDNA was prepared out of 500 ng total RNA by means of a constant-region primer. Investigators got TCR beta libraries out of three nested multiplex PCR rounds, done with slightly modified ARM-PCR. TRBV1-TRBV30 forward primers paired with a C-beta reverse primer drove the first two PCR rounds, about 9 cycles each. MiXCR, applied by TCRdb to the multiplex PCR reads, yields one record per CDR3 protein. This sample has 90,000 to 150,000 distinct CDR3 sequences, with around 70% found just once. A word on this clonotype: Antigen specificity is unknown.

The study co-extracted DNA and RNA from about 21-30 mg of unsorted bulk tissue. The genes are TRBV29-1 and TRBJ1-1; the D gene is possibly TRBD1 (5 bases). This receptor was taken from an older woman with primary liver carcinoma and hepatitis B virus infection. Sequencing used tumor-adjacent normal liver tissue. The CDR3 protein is CITRGTREAFF. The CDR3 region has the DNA TGCATCACCCGGGGCACAAGAGAAGCTTTCTTT.